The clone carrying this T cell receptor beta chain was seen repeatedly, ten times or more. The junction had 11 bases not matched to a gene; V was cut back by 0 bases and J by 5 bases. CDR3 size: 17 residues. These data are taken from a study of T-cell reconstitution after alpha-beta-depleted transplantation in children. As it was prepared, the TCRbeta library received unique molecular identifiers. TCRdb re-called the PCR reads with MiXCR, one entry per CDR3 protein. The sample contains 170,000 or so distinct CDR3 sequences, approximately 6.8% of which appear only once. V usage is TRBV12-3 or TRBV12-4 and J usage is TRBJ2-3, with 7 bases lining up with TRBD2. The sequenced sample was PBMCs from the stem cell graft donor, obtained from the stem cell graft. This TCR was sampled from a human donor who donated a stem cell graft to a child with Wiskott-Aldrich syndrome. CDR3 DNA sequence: TGTGCCAGCAGTTTAGCGGCTAGCGGAAGGCCCGTAGATACGCAGTATTTT. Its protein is CASSLAASGRPVDTQYF.